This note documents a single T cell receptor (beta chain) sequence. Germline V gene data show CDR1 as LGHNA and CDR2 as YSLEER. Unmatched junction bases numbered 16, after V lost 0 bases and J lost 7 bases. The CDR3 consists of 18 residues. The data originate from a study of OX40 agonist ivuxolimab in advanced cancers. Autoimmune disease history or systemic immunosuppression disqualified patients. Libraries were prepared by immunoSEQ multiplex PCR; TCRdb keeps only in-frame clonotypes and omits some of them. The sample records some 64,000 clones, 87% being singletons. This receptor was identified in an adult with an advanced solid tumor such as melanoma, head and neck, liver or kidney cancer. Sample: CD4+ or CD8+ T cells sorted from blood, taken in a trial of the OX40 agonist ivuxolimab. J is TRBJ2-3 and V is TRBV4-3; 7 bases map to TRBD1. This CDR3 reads CASSQDLVAGGGINTQYF. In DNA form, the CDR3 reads TGCGCCAGCAGCCAAGATCTGGTCGCAGGGGGTGGCATCAATACGCAGTATTTT.